This T cell receptor (beta chain) was retrieved from a study of T cells after yellow fever vaccination. General study points: In post-booster samples, most primary-vaccination clones reappeared (about 95% CD4, 70% to 90% CD8).

From germline, CDR1 is SGHRS and CDR2 YFSETQ. Between the trimmed V and J ends, which lost 0 bases and 4 bases, there was a span of 13 bases. The CDR3 totals 15 residues. A remark on this clonotype: The antigen is unknown.

Each CDR3 protein gets one entry after TCRdb re-called the 5' RACE reads with MiXCR. The table includes approximately 350,000 distinct CDR3 sequences, around a tenth detected once. The chain links TRBV5-1 to TRBJ1-2; D gene uncertain. Here the sequenced sample was PBMCs, taken on the day of the first yellow fever vaccination. This clonotype originated in a man in his late teens or twenties who received the YFV17D yellow fever vaccine. CDR3 in DNA: TGCGCCAGCAGCTTGGCACCAGGCGCCGGCTATGGCTACACCTTC. It translates to CASSLAPGAGYGYTF.